Presented here are 30 T cell receptor beta chains from one specimen sequenced in a study of blood T cell repertoires in COVID-19. Method: immunoSEQ multiplex PCR; TCRdb's copy keeps in-frame clones and lacks some. Among more than 200,000 clones, under 90% were seen once, and the ten largest hold about 10%. The specimen sequenced was peripheral blood. All receptors come from a woman older than 75 with COVID-19, enrolled during active disease.

The chain has TRBV10-3 and TRBJ2-3; 7 bases are a match to TRBD1. V lost 3 bases to trimming and J lost 13 bases; unmatched junction nucleotides: 7. This CDR3 is built from 12 residues. Germline CDR1 ENHRY, CDR2 SYGVKD. In DNA, the CDR3 is TGTGCCATCAGTGAAATTTCGGGACAGAAGTATTTT. It encodes CAISEISGQKYF.

J is TRBJ2-7 and V is TRBV28; the match to TRBD2 covers 9 bases. Trimming removed 10 bases from V and 4 bases from J; junction bases left unmatched: 17. The CDR3 contains 16 residues. Germline CDR1 MDHEN, CDR2 SYDVKM. The CDR3 spells CATLGRGGTEGYEQYV. DNA of the CDR3: TGTGCCACTTTGGGGCGGGGGGGGACCGAAGGGTACGAGCAGTACGTC.

This sequence joins TRBV6-5 and TRBJ1-5; a weak D match, TRBD1 (5 bases). The CDR3 length is 15 residues. V was clipped by 6 bases and J by 1 base, with 13 bases between them. Germline V gives CDR1 MNHEY, CDR2 SVGAGI. The CDR3 DNA sequence: TGTGCCAGCAGGGAGCCTCAGGGAAGCAATCAGCCCCAGCATTTT. It specifies CASREPQGSNQPQHF.

The V and J genes are TRBV6-5 and TRBJ1-4, with D possibly being TRBD1 (5 bases). This CDR3 comprises 15 residues. Germline-derived CDR1 and CDR2 are MNHEY and SVGAGI. V was pared by 5 bases and J by 4 bases, with 14 bases between. The CDR3 sequence is CASSPGGVGNEKLFF. The DNA of the CDR3 is TGTGCCAGCAGTCCCGGGGGGGTGGGTAATGAAAAACTGTTTTTT.

The rearrangement uses TRBV18 and TRBJ2-5; D may be TRBD1 (5 bases). Trimming shortened V by 6 bases and J by 2 bases, and 13 bases separated the two germline ends. Germline assignment: CDR1 KGHSH and CDR2 LQKENI. CDR3 length equals 14 residues. The CDR3 spells CASSLQGIQETQYF. The CDR3 DNA follows: TGTGCCAGCTCCTTGCAGGGAATACAAGAGACCCAGTACTTC.

The CDR3 coding sequence is TGTGCCAGCTACGGAGCGAGACAGTCGACTGAAGCTTTCTTT. Translating it yields CASYGARQSTEAFF. This rearrangement joins TRBV28 to TRBJ1-1; the D gene is possibly TRBD1 (5 bases). Germline assignment: CDR1 MDHEN and CDR2 SYDVKM. V dropped 8 bases and J dropped 5 bases, with 18 bases sitting between them. This CDR3 spans 14 amino acids.

The genes are TRBV28 and TRBJ2-6; D may be TRBD2 (6 bases). The CDR3 consists of 16 residues. The germline V gene encodes CDR1 MDHEN and CDR2 SYDVKM. V dropped 8 bases and J dropped 0 bases, with 14 bases sitting between them. The CDR3 nucleotides are TGTGCCAGCGTACGAGCCGGGAGCTCTGGGGCCAACGTCCTGACTTTC. Translated: CASVRAGSSGANVLTF. The full variable domain, its missing parts supplied by reference TRBV28 and TRBJ2-6, is DVKVTQSSRYLVKRTGEKVFLECVQDMDHENMFWYRQDPGLGLRLIYFSYDVKMKEKGDIPEGYSVSREKKERFSLILESASTNQTSMYLCASVRAGSSGANVLTFGAGSRLTVL.

The chain employs TRBV3-1 (or the pseudogene TRBV3-2) and TRBJ1-2; D unresolved. CDR3 size: 17 residues. In germline, CDR1 is LGHDT, CDR2 YNNKEL (reference sequence). Between the trimmed V and J ends, which lost 0 bases and 0 bases, there was a span of 14 bases. The CDR3 protein is CASSQDQFGGANYGYTF. The CDR3 DNA is TGTGCCAGCAGCCAAGATCAATTCGGTGGAGCTAACTATGGCTACACCTTC.

The chain couples TRBV4-3 to TRBJ2-7, with D perhaps matching TRBD2 (5 bases). Germline V lookup: CDR1 LGHNA, CDR2 YSLEER. The CDR3 runs 15 residues. V lost 0 bases, J lost 3 bases, and 12 bases lay in between. The CDR3 DNA sequence: TGCGCCAGCAGCCAAGATCGGGGTGCGTTCTACGAGCAGTACTTC. This codes for CASSQDRGAFYEQYF.

The chain has TRBV18 and TRBJ2-2; 7 nucleotides match TRBD1. This CDR3 comprises 16 residues. CDR1 KGHSH and CDR2 LQKENI come from the germline V gene. V gave up 3 bases and J gave up 6 bases; unmatched junction bases: 10. CDR3 in DNA: TGTGCCAGCTCACCTTTTACCCGACAGGGACCCGGGGAGCTGTTTTTT. This encodes CASSPFTRQGPGELFF.

This chain connects TRBV29-1 to TRBJ2-1; TRBD2 matches at 11 bases. V shed 5 bases and J 7 bases; nucleotides not matched to a gene: 10. CDR1 SQVTM and CDR2 ANQGSEA come from the germline V gene. The CDR3 covers 15 residues. The CDR3 sequence is CSVLLAGGPSNEQFF. In DNA form, the CDR3 reads TGCAGCGTTCTATTAGCGGGGGGGCCGAGTAATGAGCAGTTCTTC.

This sequence joins TRBV3-1 (or the pseudogene TRBV3-2) and TRBJ1-6; 7 bases match TRBD1. Germline CDR1 reads LGHDT; CDR2 reads YNNKEL (reference sequence). This CDR3 comprises 15 residues. V gave up 4 bases and J gave up 6 bases; unmatched junction bases: 6. CDR3 bases: TGTGCCAGCAGCCGGAGAGACAGGGTTAATTCACCCCTCCACTTT. It encodes CASSRRDRVNSPLHF.

The chain recombines TRBV30 with TRBJ1-5; 7 nucleotides match TRBD1. This CDR3 contains 15 residues. V lost 0 bases to trimming and J lost 1 base; unmatched junction nucleotides: 3. CDR1 is GTSNPN and CDR2 is SVGIG in the germline V gene (reference sequence). The CDR3 nucleotides read TGTGCCTGGAGTGTCCAGACAGGGAGCAATCAGCCCCAGCATTTT. Encoded protein: CAWSVQTGSNQPQHF.

The J gene is TRBJ1-1, the V gene TRBV6-6, with D perhaps matching TRBD1 (6 bases). Per the germline V gene, CDR1 is MNHNY and CDR2 is SVGAGI (reference sequence). V lost 4 bases and J 0 bases, leaving 12 bases between the germline ends. The CDR3 is 15 residues long. DNA for the CDR3: TGTGCCAGCAGTTCCCCTGGGGGCATGAACACTGAAGCTTTCTTT. Translated, it gives CASSSPGGMNTEAFF.

The chain joins TRBV7-2 to TRBJ2-2; the D is unclear. Trimming cost V 5 bases and J 5 bases, with 12 bases left between them. This CDR3 spans 14 amino acids. Germline V gene sequence: CDR1 SGHTA, CDR2 FQGNSA. The CDR3: CASSPQAPTGELFF. CDR3 bases: TGTGCCAGCAGCCCCCAGGCCCCGACCGGGGAGCTGTTTTTT.

The rearrangement links TRBV30 to TRBJ1-3, with D maybe TRBD1 (6 bases). V lost 3 bases, J lost 2 bases, and 11 bases lay in between. Looked up from germline, CDR1 is GTSNPN and CDR2 is SVGIG (reference sequence). The CDR3 is made up of 14 amino acids. CDR3 in DNA: TGTGCCTGGAGGGTAGGGGGGGCTGGAAACACCATATATTTT. Its translation is CAWRVGGAGNTIYF.

J is TRBJ2-1 and V is TRBV19, with a tentative D call TRBD2 (6 bases). V lost 4 bases and J lost 5, with 12 bases in between. CDR1 and CDR2 (germline): LNHDA, SQIVND (reference sequence). The CDR3 has 14 amino acids. The CDR3 protein is CASSTGLPNNEQFF. The CDR3, as DNA: TGTGCCAGTAGTACGGGACTTCCGAACAATGAGCAGTTCTTC.

The V gene is TRBV3-1 (or the pseudogene TRBV3-2), the J gene TRBJ2-7; D is possibly TRBD1 (6 bases). This CDR3 has 16 residues. Trimming stripped 6 bases from V and 5 bases from J, with 23 bases between. Looked up from germline, CDR1 is LGHDT and CDR2 is YNNKEL (reference sequence). CDR3 bases: TGTGCCAGCAGTCAGGGGTCGGTACCCCGAGAAAACGAGCAGTACTTC. Translated, it gives CASSQGSVPRENEQYF.

Only a few counts were recorded for this clone. The genes are TRBV19 and TRBJ1-2; 7 nucleotides agree with TRBD1. V lost 5 bases to trimming and J lost 4 bases; unmatched junction nucleotides: 1. The CDR3 is 12 residues long. CDR1 is LNHDA, CDR2 SQIVND, per germline (reference sequence). The CDR3 sequence: CASSGDSYGYTF. CDR3 coding DNA: TGTGCCAGTAGTGGGGACAGCTATGGCTACACCTTC.

The chain is built from TRBV5-4 and TRBJ1-2, with D perhaps matching TRBD1 (6 bases). Per germline, CDR1 SGHNT and CDR2 YYREEE (reference sequence). This CDR3 is 13 amino acids long. With 3 bases removed from V and 3 bases from J, the gap between germline ends came to 9 bases. CDR3 coding DNA: TGTGCCAGCAGCTCGACAGGTTACTATGGCTACACCTTC. This sequence encodes CASSSTGYYGYTF. Supplemented by reference TRBV5-4 and TRBJ1-2, the full variable domain reads ETGVTQSPTHLIKTRGQQVTLRCSSQSGHNTVSWYQQALGQGPQFIFQYYREEENGRGNFPPRFSGLQFPNYSSELNVNALELDDSALYLCASSSTGYYGYTFGSGTRLTVV.

This clone showed up just once. The chain carries TRBV7-8 and TRBJ2-7, with 7 positions matching TRBD1. Trimming cost V 5 bases and J 2 bases; bases outside gene matches: 3. Germline V CDR1 and CDR2: SGHVS, FQNEAQ. This CDR3 is built from 13 residues. CDR3: CASSPDRAYEQYV. In nucleotides, the CDR3 is TGTGCCAGCAGCCCCGACAGGGCCTACGAGCAGTACGTC.

Only a few counts were recorded for this clone. V is TRBV9 and J is TRBJ1-6; D remains ambiguous. The V gene lost 0 bases and the J gene lost 10 bases, with 11 bases spanning the gap. CDR3 length: 14 residues. Germline-derived CDR1 and CDR2 are SGDLS and YYNGEE. Here the CDR3 reads CASSVGPVGSPLHF. The CDR3 coding sequence is TGTGCCAGCAGCGTAGGGCCGGTCGGGTCACCCCTCCACTTT.

This chain connects TRBV6-2 or TRBV6-3 to TRBJ2-2; 15 bases are shared with TRBD2. Germline CDR1 and CDR2: MNHEY and SVGEGT. Trimming at V came to 0 bases and at J to 2 bases, leaving 7 bases not matched to a gene. The CDR3 is 20 amino acids. The CDR3 protein is CASSYSIGLAGGPNTGELFF. The CDR3 DNA reads TGTGCCAGCAGTTACTCGATCGGACTAGCGGGGGGGCCTAACACCGGGGAGCTGTTTTTT.

The sample holds a few counts of this clone. The chain uses TRBV6-5 and TRBJ1-3, with 7 bases fitting TRBD1. This CDR3 is built from 15 residues. Germline CDR1 and CDR2: MNHEY and SVGAGI. With V trimmed by 7 bases and J by 0 bases, 6 bases remained unmatched. The CDR3 loop reads CASKMTGTSGNTIYF. CDR3 sequence (DNA): TGTGCCAGCAAGATGACAGGGACCTCTGGAAACACCATATATTTT.

The chain is built from TRBV15 and TRBJ2-5, with TRBD1 matching over 9 bases. The V and J ends lost 0 bases and 4 bases, in that order; junction bases with no gene match: 12. This CDR3 has 18 residues. CDR1 LNHNV and CDR2 YYDKDF come from the germline V gene (reference sequence). The DNA for the CDR3 is TGTGCCACCAGCAGAGATGTAGGGAACAGGGGGCTAGGAGAGACCCAGTACTTC. Protein product: CATSRDVGNRGLGETQYF.

V is TRBV2 and J is TRBJ2-7, with 7 bases aligning to TRBD1. The V and J ends lost 7 bases and 2 bases, in that order; junction bases with no gene match: 5. The germline V gene encodes CDR1 SNHLY and CDR2 FYNNEI. The length of the CDR3 is 13 residues. This chain's CDR3 is CASTLTGAYEQYV. In DNA, the CDR3 is TGTGCCAGCACACTAACAGGGGCCTACGAGCAGTACGTC.

The chain is built from TRBV19 and TRBJ2-5; TRBD2 matches at 7 bases. This CDR3 contains 15 residues. V shed 7 bases, J shed 1 base, and the junction held 9 bases outside the gene matches. Germline values: CDR1 LNHDA, CDR2 SQIVND (reference sequence). In nucleotides, the CDR3 is TGTGCCAGTATGGGCACTAGCGTAGGCCAAGAGACCCAGTACTTC. Protein product: CASMGTSVGQETQYF. Supplemented by reference TRBV19 and TRBJ2-5, the full variable domain reads DGGITQSPKYLFRKEGQNVTLSCEQNLNHDAMYWYRQDPGQGLRLIYYSQIVNDFQKGDIAEGYSVSREKKESFPLTVTSAQKNPTAFYLCASMGTSVGQETQYFGPGTRLLVL.

The table lists this clone with a count of one. The chain has TRBV27 and TRBJ2-3; TRBD2 might be the D (5 bases). In germline, CDR1 is MNHEY, CDR2 SMNVEV (reference sequence). The CDR3 covers 14 residues. V was pared by 4 bases and J by 6 bases, with 14 bases between. CDR3: CASSWILAVDTQYF. For the CDR3, the DNA is TGTGCCAGCAGTTGGATTCTAGCAGTGGATACGCAGTATTTT.

For the CDR3, the DNA is TGTGCCAGCAGCCATAACACCGGGGCCGGGGAGCTGTTTTTT. This codes for CASSHNTGAGELFF. The genes are TRBV5-6 and TRBJ2-2; TRBD2 is a possible D gene (5 bases). The CDR3 consists of 14 residues. Germline CDR1 reads SGHDT; CDR2 reads YYEEEE. Trimming took off 4 bases at V and 6 bases at J, with 13 bases between the two ends.

The V gene is TRBV6-5, the J gene TRBJ1-1; D call uncertain. This CDR3 is built from 14 residues. The germline V gene encodes CDR1 MNHEY and CDR2 SVGAGI. V was clipped by 2 bases and J by 5 bases, with 12 bases between them. This CDR3 is CASSYPGSRTEAFF. In DNA, the CDR3 is TGTGCCAGCAGTTACCCTGGATCGAGGACTGAAGCTTTCTTT.